The text below deals with one T cell receptor beta chain. What it recognizes is unknown. The data are from a study of T cell responses to AZD1222 COVID-19 vaccine. Looking at the study overall: Second-dose schedules of about 4 or about 12 weeks were combined. Study results and caveats: Compared with day 0, the breadth and depth of the Spike-specific TCR repertoire rose significantly after two doses of AZD1222. Clonal diversity was possibly underestimated; the donors were predominantly white British and more often female. Dominant at 160-218 and 743-854, vaccine-associated CD4 TCRs also spanned spike.

Trimming removed 1 base from V and 7 bases from J, with 22 bases in between. The CDR3 covers 17 residues. Germline values: CDR1 MGHRA, CDR2 YSYEKL. The data were produced by immunoSEQ multiplex PCR, yet TCRdb's version contains in-frame clones alone and is incomplete. The table includes approximately 92,000 clones, roughly nine tenths detected once. Here the sequenced sample was peripheral blood, taken on day 0 of AZD1222 vaccination. The V call is TRBV4-1, the J call TRBJ1-2; possible D gene TRBD1, 6 bases. This receptor was identified in an adult in good health. The CDR3 is CASSQAVGGRPMSGYTF. CDR3 sequence (DNA): TGCGCCAGCAGCCAAGCGGTGGGGGGCAGGCCTATGTCTGGCTACACCTTC.